These T cell receptor beta chains were read from a single sample in a study of CD8 T cells in Susac syndrome. TCRdb independently ran MiXCR on the immunoSEQ multiplex PCR reads; one entry per CDR3 protein. The sample has about 300,000 distinct CDR3 sequences, roughly 85% seen once. Sequenced input: CD8+ T cells from PBMCs. These receptors originate from a human donor with multiple sclerosis. The CDR3 runs from the conserved cysteine through the conserved F or W. The D gene is left open where the match is weak. Rows give clone size only sometimes, using once, few, many, or a class for an expanded clone.

v_call,d_call,clone_size,j_call,cdr3_aa,cdr3_nt
TRBV5-5,-,-,TRBJ2-1,CASSWLEGEQFF,TGTGCCAGCAGCTGGTTAGAAGGGGAGCAGTTCTTC
TRBV15,-,-,TRBJ2-7,CATSREDGGAGFLSYEQYF,TGTGCCACCAGCAGAGAAGATGGGGGCGCGGGTTTTCTGTCCTACGAGCAGTACTTC
TRBV4-3,TRBD2,-,TRBJ2-1,CASSQVYPAERERCLVNNEQFF,TGCGCCAGCAGCCAAGTTTACCCAGCGGAGCGGGAGCGATGTTTGGTTAACAATGAGCAGTTCTTC
TRBV30,-,once,TRBJ1-5,CAWSVFLGEGPQHF,TGTGCCTGGAGTGTATTTCTCGGAGAGGGGCCCCAGCATTTT
TRBV9,TRBD2,-,TRBJ2-7,CASSVAPERDYEQYF,TGTGCCAGCAGCGTAGCTCCGGAGCGGGACTACGAGCAGTACTTC
TRBV23-1,-,-,TRBJ1-4,CASSQSGPGKRLFF,TGCGCCAGCAGTCAATCGGGGCCTGGGAAGCGCCTGTTTTTT
TRBV12-5,-,-,TRBJ2-1,CASGLFTSDEQFF,TGTGCTAGTGGTTTGTTCACATCCGATGAGCAGTTCTTC
TRBV10-2,-,-,TRBJ2-1,CASSPVEVAEYNEQFF,TGCGCCAGCAGCCCCGTCGAAGTAGCGGAGTACAATGAGCAGTTCTTC
TRBV9,TRBD1,-,TRBJ2-7,CASSVEAEVRQGAHEQYF,TGTGCCAGCAGCGTAGAGGCGGAAGTGAGACAGGGGGCCCACGAGCAGTACTTC
TRBV19,-,-,TRBJ2-1,CASSISGPQFF,TGTGCCAGTAGTATCTCGGGCCCTCAGTTCTTC
TRBV7-3,TRBD2,-,TRBJ2-2,CASSPSGLAGELFF,TGTGCCAGCAGCCCCTCCGGACTAGCCGGGGAGCTGTTTTTT
TRBV4-3,-,-,TRBJ2-7,CASSQVMGASYEQYF,TGCGCCAGCAGCCAAGTGATGGGTGCAAGCTACGAGCAGTACTTC
TRBV13,-,once,TRBJ2-2,CASSAGAPGELFF,TGTGCCAGCAGCGCGGGTGCGCCCGGGGAGCTGTTTTTT
TRBV11-2,-,-,TRBJ2-7,CASSLGRGHEQYF,TGTGCCAGCAGCTTAGGCAGGGGCCACGAGCAGTACTTC
TRBV2,-,-,TRBJ1-5,CASRAQNQPQHF,TGTGCCAGCAGGGCCCAAAATCAGCCCCAGCATTTT
TRBV9,TRBD2,-,TRBJ2-3,CASSVYSGSGLSTDTQYF,TGTGCCAGCAGCGTCTATAGCGGGAGCGGACTTAGCACAGATACGCAGTATTTT
TRBV19,TRBD2,once,TRBJ2-3,CASTDPTAGLAGGDTQYF,TGTGCCAGTACCGACCCTACAGCGGGACTAGCGGGAGGCGATACGCAGTATTTT
TRBV7-8,TRBD2,-,TRBJ2-7,CASSLGLAGAGEQYF,TGTGCCAGCAGCTTAGGACTAGCGGGAGCCGGCGAGCAGTACTTC
TRBV6-2/TRBV6-3,-,-,TRBJ2-7,CASGYEQYF,TGTGCCAGCGGATACGAGCAGTACTTC
TRBV29-1,TRBD1,once,TRBJ2-2,CSARGHGTHGELFF,TGCAGCGCCAGGGGGCACGGTACCCACGGGGAGCTGTTTTTT
TRBV6-5,-,-,TRBJ1-5,CASTDGQNQPQHF,TGTGCCAGCACGGACGGCCAAAATCAGCCCCAGCATTTT
TRBV11-2,-,few,TRBJ2-5,CASYGRDLETQYF,TGTGCCAGCTACGGACGGGACCTAGAGACCCAGTACTTC
TRBV25-1,-,-,TRBJ1-5,CASSVDNQPQHF,TGTGCCAGCAGTGTGGATAATCAGCCCCAGCATTTT
TRBV7-9,TRBD1,-,TRBJ2-7,CASSLRDRGLEQYF,TGTGCCAGCAGCCTCCGGGACAGGGGGCTCGAGCAGTACTTC